This paragraph covers one T cell receptor (beta chain) sequence. Its cognate antigen has yet to be identified. This sample stems from a study of T cells expressing NK-cell markers (dated by TCRdb to between 2020 and 2021). Broadly, across the study: In sorted CD3+CD56+NKG2C+, CD3+CD56+NKG2C- and CD3+CD56-NKG2C+ T-cell subsets from several donors, TCR beta-chain repertoires were profiled. Most of the eight sequenced donors were HCMV-seropositive and one was HCMV-seronegative. Randomly selected healthy volunteers, three men and five women, were used as the eight sequenced donors. Libraries were sequenced as 2 x 150 bp reads on Illumina HiSeq 2000/2500, MiSeq or NextSeq. The paper as a whole reports these results and caveats: In six donors, the dominant CD3+CD56+NKG2C+ clonotypes ranked among the top 10 CD8+ clonotypes, making up roughly 1.0-7.0% of CD8+ T cells. Those dominant clonotypes were again the most abundant among CD3+CD56-NKG2C+ cells in a handful of donors, at 28.3-60.1%. Whether the expanded NKG2C-expressing T cell clones were specific for HCMV antigens remained unclear.

A commercial ELISA kit detecting HCMV-specific IgG in serum was used to determine HCMV serostatus. Peripheral blood mononuclear cells were isolated from blood by Ficoll density gradient centrifugation. Instrument on record: Illumina HiSeq 2000. TCR beta cDNA libraries were prepared using 5'RACE template switching, which introduced a universal primer site and unique molecular identifiers. cDNA synthesis was primed from the TCR beta constant segment, followed by two successive PCR amplification steps. The paper's processing steps were these. Reads were demultiplexed and grouped by UMI with MIGEC, and clonotypes were assembled and quantified with MiTCR. Only TCR cDNA sequences supported by at least two reads were kept to exclude erroneous sequences. The tcR package was used for downstream repertoire analysis, and clonotypes were matched between fractions using CDR3 nucleotide sequence together with V segment. VDJmatch was used to annotate antigen specificity against VDJdb, with one amino acid substitution allowed in CDR3. With the reads reprocessed by TCRdb, a single entry stands for each CDR3 protein sequence and no DNA is reported. The V and J calls were not made by the authors but by TCRdb's processing. The sample table includes 250,000 to 300,000 distinct CDR3 sequences. Roughly 4.2% of the sample is taken by the ten largest.

The CDR3, from cysteine to phenylalanine, totals 15 residues. No DNA sequence is on record. The chain is made from TRBV12-3 or TRBV12-4 and TRBJ1-2; TCRdb lists TRBD1, though no DNA is available to test this call. The sample taken for sequencing was blood T cells: a sorted CD56 or NKG2C T cell subset, CD4+ or CD8+ T cells, or bulk PBMC T cells (not recorded which). This clonotype originated in a woman aged 18 to 75 in good health. CDR3 loop: CASSTSPQGTYGYTF.